The entry that follows covers one T cell receptor beta chain sequence. Its matching antigen is unknown. The data stem from a study of cytomegalovirus exposure and HLA in healthy donors. PCR was performed using 60 Vbeta and 13 Jbeta primers. The assay was immunoSEQ multiplex PCR, and TCRdb's table has in-frame clones only and misses some. The data show roughly 100,000 clones, with around 84% seen just once and 1.3% held by the top ten. This CDR3 is 16 amino acids long. Study findings and constraints: CMV serostatus was the only recorded immune exposure for donors.

The chain employs TRBV12-2 and TRBJ2-7; the D segment call TRBD2 is taken from the table without a DNA check. TRBV12-2 is a known pseudogene. This clonotype was sampled from a man between 25 and 39 years old in good health and CMV-seronegative. Sequencing used PBMCs. The CDR3 bases are TGTGCAAGTCGCTTGCTAGCGGGGCCCGTCTCCTACGAGCAGTACTTC. Its protein product is CASRLLAGPVSYEQYF.